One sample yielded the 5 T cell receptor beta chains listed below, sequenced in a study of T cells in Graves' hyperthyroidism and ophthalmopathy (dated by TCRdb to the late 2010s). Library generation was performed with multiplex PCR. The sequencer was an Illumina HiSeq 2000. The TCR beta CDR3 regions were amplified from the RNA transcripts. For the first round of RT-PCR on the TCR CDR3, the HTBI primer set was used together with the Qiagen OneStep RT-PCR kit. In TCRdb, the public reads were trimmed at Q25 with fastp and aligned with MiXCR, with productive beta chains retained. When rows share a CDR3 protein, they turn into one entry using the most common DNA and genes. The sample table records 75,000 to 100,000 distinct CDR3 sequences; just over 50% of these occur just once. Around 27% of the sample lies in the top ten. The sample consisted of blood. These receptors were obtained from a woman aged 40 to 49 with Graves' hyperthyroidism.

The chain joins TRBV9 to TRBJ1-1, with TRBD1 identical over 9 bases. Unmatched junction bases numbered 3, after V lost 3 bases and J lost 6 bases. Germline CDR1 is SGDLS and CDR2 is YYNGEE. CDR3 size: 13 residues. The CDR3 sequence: CASSGTGASEAFF. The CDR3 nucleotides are TGTGCCAGCAGCGGGACAGGGGCTTCTGAAGCTTTCTTT.

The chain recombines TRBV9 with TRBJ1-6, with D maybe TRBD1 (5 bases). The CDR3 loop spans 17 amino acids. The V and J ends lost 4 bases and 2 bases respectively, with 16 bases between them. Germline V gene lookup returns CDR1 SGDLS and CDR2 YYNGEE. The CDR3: CASSFGGGDAYNSPLHF. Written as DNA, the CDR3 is TGTGCCAGCAGCTTCGGTGGGGGAGACGCCTATAATTCACCCCTCCACTTT.

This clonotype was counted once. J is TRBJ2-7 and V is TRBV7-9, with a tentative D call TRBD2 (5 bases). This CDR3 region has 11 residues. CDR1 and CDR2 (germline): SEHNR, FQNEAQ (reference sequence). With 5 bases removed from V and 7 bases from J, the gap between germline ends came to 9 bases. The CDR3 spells CASSPRAEQYF. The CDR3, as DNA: TGTGCCAGCAGCCCGCGGGCTGAGCAGTACTTC.

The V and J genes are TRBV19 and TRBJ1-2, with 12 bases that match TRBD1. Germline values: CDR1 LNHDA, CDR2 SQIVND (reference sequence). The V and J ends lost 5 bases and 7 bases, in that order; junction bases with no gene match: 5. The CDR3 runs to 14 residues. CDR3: CASSFGTGGRGYTF. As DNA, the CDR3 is TGTGCCAGTAGTTTCGGGACAGGGGGCCGTGGCTACACCTTC.

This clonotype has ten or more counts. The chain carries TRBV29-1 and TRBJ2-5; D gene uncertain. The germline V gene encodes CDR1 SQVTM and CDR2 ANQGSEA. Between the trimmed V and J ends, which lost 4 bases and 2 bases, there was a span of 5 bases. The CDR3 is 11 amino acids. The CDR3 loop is CSVGTQETQYF. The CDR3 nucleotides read TGCAGCGTTGGGACGCAAGAGACCCAGTACTTC.